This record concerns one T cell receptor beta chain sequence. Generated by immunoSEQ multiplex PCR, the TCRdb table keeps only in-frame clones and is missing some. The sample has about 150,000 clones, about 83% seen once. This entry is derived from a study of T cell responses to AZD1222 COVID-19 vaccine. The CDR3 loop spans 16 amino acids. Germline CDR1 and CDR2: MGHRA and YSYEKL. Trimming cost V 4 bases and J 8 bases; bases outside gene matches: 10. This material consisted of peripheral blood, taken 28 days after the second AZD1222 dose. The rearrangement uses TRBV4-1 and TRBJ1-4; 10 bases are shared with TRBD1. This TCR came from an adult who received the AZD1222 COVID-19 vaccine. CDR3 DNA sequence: TGCGCCAGCAGCCCGGCCGGGGGACAGGGGCACGAAAAACTGTTTTTT. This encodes CASSPAGGQGHEKLFF.